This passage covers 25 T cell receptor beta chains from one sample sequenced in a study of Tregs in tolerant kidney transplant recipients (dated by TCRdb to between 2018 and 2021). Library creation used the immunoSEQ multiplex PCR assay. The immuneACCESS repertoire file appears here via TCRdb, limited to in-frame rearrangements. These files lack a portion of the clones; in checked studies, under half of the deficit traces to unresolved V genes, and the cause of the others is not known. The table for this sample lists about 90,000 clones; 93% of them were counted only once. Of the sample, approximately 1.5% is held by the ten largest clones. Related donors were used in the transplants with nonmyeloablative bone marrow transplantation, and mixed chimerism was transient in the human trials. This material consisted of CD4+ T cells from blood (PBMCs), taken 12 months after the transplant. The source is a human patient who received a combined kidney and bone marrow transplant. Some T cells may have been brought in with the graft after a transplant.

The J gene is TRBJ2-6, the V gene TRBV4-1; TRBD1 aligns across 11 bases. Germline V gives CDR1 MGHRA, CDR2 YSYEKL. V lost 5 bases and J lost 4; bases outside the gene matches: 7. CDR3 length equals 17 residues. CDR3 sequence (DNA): TGCGCCAGCAGCTCCGGACAGGGGGCGAGGGGGGCCAACGTCCTGACTTTC. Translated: CASSSGQGARGANVLTF.

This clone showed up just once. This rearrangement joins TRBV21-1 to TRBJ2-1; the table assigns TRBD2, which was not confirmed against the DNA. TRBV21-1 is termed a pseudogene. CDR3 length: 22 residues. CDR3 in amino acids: CASSKLARLAGGPRRSYNEQFF. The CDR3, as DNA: TGTGCCAGCAGCAAACTGGCGAGGCTAGCGGGAGGGCCAAGGCGCTCCTACAATGAGCAGTTCTTC.

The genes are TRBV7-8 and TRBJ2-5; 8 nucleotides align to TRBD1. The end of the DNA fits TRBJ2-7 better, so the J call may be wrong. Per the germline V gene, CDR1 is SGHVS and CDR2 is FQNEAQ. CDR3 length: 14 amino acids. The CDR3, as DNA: TGTGCCAGCAGCCCCAAGGACAGGGTTCGCGAGCAGTACTTC. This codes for CASSPKDRVREQYF.

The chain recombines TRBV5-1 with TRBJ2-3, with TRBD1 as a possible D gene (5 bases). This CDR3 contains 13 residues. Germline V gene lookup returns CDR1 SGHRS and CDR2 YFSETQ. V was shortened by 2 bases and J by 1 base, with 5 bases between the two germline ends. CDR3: CASSLQGTDTQYF. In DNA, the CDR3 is TGCGCCAGCAGCTTACAGGGCACAGATACGCAGTATTTT.

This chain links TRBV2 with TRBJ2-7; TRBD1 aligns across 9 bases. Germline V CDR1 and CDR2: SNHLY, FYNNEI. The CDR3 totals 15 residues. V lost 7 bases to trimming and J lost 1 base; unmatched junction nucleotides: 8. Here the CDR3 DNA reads TGTGCCAGCAATACACGGGACAGGGATTCCTACGAGCAGTACTTC. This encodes CASNTRDRDSYEQYF.

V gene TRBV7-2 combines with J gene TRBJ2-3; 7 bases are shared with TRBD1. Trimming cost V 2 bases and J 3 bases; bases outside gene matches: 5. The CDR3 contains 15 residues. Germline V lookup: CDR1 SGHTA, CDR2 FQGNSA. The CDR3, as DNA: TGTGCCAGCAGCTTACTAGGGGGCGCGACAGATACGCAGTATTTT. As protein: CASSLLGGATDTQYF.

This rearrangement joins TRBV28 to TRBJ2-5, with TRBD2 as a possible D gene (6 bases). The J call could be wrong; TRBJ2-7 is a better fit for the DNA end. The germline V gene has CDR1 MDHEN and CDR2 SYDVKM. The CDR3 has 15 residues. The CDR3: CASREGGLAKDEQYF. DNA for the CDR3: TGTGCCAGCAGGGAGGGTGGTCTGGCTAAAGACGAGCAGTACTTC.

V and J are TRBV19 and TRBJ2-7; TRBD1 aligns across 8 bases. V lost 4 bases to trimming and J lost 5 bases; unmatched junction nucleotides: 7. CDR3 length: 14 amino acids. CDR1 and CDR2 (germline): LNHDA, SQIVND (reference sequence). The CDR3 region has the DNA TGTGCCAGTAGTACTACAGGGGGGCAAGACGAGCAGTACTTC. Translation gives CASSTTGGQDEQYF.

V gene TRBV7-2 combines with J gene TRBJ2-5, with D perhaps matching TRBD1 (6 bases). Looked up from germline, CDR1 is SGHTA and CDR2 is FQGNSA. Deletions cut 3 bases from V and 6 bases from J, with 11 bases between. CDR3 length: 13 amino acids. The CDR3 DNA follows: TGTGCCAGCAGCTTCAGGGGCGGTCAGACCCAGTACTTC. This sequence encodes CASSFRGGQTQYF. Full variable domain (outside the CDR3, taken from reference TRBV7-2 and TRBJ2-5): GAGVSQSPSNKVTEKGKDVELRCDPISGHTALYWYRQSLGQGLEFLIYFQGNSAPDKSGLPSDRFSAERTGGSVSTLTIQRTQQEDSAVYLCASSFRGGQTQYFGPGTRLLVL.

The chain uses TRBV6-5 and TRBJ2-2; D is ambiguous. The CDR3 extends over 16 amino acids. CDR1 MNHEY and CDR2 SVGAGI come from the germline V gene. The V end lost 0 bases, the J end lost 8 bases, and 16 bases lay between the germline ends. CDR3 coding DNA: TGTGCCAGCAGTTACTCGACGAGGCAGAAGAGAGGGGAGCTGTTTTTT. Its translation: CASSYSTRQKRGELFF.

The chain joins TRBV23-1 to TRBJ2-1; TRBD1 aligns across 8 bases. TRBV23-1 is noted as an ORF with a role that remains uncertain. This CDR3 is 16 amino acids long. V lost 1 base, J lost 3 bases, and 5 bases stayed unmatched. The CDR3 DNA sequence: TGCGCCAGCAGTCAATTGGACAGGGAAGTCTACAATGAGCAGTTCTTC. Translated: CASSQLDREVYNEQFF.

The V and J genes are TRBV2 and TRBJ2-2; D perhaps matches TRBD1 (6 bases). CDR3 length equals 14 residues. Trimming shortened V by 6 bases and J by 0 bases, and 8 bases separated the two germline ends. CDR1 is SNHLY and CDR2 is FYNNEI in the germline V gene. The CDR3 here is CASRDSTNTGELFF. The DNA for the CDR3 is TGTGCCAGCAGGGACAGTACGAACACCGGGGAGCTGTTTTTT.

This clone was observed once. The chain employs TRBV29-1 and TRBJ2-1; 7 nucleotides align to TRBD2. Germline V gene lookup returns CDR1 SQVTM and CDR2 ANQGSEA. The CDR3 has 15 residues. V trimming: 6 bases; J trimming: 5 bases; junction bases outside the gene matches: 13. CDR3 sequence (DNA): TGCAGCGTCCACCGGAGAGGACTAGAACACAATGAGCAGTTCTTC. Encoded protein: CSVHRRGLEHNEQFF.

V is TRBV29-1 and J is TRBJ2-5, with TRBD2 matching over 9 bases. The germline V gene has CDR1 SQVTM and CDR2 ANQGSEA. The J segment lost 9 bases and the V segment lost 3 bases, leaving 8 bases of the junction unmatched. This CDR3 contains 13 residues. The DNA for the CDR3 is TGCAGCGTTGAGGCTAGCGGGAAACTCCCCCAGTACTTC. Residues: CSVEASGKLPQYF.

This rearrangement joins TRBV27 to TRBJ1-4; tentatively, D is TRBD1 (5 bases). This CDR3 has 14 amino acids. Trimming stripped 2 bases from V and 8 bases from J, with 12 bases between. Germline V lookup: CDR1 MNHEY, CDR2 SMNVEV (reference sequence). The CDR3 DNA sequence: TGTGCCAGCAGTTTAAGGGGCTTGAGGGAAAAACTGTTTTTT. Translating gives CASSLRGLREKLFF.

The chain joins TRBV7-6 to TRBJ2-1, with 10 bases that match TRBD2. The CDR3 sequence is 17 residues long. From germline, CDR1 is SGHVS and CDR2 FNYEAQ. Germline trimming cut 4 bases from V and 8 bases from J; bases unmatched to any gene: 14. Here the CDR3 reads CASSYLTGTSVPDEQFF. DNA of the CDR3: TGTGCCAGCAGCTACCTGACCGGGACTAGCGTACCCGATGAGCAGTTCTTC.

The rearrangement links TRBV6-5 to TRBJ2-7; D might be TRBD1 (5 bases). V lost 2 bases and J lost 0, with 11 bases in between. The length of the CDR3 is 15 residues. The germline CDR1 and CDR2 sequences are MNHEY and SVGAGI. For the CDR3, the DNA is TGTGCCAGCAGTTACGACAGTTCGAGCTCCTACGAGCAGTACTTC. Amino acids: CASSYDSSSSYEQYF.

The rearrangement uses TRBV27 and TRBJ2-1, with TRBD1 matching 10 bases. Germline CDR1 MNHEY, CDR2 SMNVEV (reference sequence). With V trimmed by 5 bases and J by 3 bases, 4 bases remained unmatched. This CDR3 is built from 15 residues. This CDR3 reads CASSRQGADYNEQFF. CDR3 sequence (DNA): TGTGCCAGCAGTCGACAGGGGGCGGACTACAATGAGCAGTTCTTC.

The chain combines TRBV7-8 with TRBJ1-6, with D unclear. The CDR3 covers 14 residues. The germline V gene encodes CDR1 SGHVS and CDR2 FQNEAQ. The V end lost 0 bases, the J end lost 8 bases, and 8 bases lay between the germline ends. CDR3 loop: CASSLARLDSPLHF. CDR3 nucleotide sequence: TGTGCCAGCAGCTTAGCGAGGTTGGATTCACCCCTCCACTTT.

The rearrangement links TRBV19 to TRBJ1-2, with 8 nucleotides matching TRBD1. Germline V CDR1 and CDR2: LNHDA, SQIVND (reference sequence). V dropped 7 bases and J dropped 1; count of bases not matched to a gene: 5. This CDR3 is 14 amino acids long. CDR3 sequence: CASTWTGLNYGYTF. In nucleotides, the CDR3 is TGTGCCAGTACCTGGACAGGGCTTAACTATGGCTACACCTTC.

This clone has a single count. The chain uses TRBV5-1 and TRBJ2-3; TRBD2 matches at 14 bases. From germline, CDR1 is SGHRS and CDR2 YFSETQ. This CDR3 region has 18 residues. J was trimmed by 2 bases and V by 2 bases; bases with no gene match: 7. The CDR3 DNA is TGCGCCAGCAGCTTCCGGGGACTAGCGGGGGCGGACACAGATACGCAGTATTTT. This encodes CASSFRGLAGADTDTQYF.

CDR3 sequence: CASSPRVEGRSGNTIYF. CDR3 nucleotide sequence: TGTGCCAGCTCACCACGGGTGGAGGGCCGCTCTGGAAACACCATATATTTT. V gene TRBV18 combines with J gene TRBJ1-3; D not resolved. The CDR3 has 17 amino acids. Per the germline V gene, CDR1 is KGHSH and CDR2 is LQKENI. Trimming stripped 1 base from V and 0 bases from J, with 13 bases between. Using reference TRBV18 and TRBJ1-3 for the parts outside the CDR3, the full variable domain is NAGVMQNPRHLVRRRGQEARLRCSPMKGHSHVYWYRQLPEEGLKFMVYLQKENIIDESGMPKERFSAEFPKEGPSILRIQQVVRGDSAAYFCASSPRVEGRSGNTIYFGEGSWLTVV.

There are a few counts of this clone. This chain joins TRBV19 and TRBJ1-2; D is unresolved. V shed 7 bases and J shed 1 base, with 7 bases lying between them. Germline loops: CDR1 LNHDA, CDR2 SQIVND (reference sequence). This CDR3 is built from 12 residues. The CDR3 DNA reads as TGTGCCAGTACTATGCGTAACTATGGCTACACCTTC. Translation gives CASTMRNYGYTF.

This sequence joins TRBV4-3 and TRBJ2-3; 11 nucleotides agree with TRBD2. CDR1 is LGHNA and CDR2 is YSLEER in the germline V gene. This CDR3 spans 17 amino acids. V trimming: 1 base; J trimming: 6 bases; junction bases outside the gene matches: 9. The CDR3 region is CASSQVASSGGADTQYF. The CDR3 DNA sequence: TGCGCCAGCAGCCAAGTCGCTAGTAGCGGGGGGGCCGATACGCAGTATTTT.

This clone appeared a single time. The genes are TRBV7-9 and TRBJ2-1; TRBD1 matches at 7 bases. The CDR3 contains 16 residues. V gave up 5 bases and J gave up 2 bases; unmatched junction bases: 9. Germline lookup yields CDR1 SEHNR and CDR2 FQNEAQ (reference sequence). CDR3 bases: TGTGCCAGCAGCCCTCCCACGGGACAGACCTACAATGAGCAGTTCTTC. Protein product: CASSPPTGQTYNEQFF.